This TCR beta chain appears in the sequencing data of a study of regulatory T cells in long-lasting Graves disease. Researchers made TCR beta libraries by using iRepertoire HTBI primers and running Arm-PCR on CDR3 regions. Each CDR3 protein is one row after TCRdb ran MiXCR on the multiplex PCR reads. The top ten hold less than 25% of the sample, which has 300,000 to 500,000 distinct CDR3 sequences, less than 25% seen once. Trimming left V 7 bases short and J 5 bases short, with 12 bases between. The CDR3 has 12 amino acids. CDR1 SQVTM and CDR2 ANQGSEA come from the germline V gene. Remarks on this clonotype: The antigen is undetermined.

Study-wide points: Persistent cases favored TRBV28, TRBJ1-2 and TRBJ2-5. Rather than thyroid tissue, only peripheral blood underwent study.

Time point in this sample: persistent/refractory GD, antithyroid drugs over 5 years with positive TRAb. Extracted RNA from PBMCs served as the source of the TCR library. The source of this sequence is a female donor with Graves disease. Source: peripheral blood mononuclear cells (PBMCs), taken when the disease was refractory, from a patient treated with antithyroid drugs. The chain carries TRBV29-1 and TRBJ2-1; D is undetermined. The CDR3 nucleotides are TGCAGCGCAAAAAGGAGCGACAATGAGCAGTTCTTC. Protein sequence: CSAKRSDNEQFF.